Included here is one T cell receptor (beta chain) sequence, with context. The antigen remains unidentified. The V gene lost 7 bases and the J gene lost 3 bases, with 13 bases spanning the gap. Germline V CDR1 and CDR2: MNHNS, SASEGT. CDR3 length equals 13 residues. The data are from a study of T cell repertoires in ileal Crohn's disease. Study-wide context: Operated complications were stricturing disease (about 60%) and penetrating disease (39%).

Per sample, approximately 550 nanograms of biopsy DNA were TCRB immunosequenced. Clones were sequenced by immunoSEQ multiplex PCR, and TCRdb holds only the in-frame ones, with some missing. The table includes roughly 16,000 clones, about 92% detected once. Findings and limits, study-wide: Every patient over 26.8% clonality showed endoscopic recurrence. Clonal expansions were more frequent in active smokers than non-smokers at surgery.

The gene calls are TRBV6-1 and TRBJ2-7; weak D call: TRBD2 (5 bases). The receptor was isolated from an adult with Crohn's disease. The sequenced sample was ileal tissue. CDR3 sequence reads: CASTRGINYEQYF. The CDR3 DNA is TGTGCCAGCACAAGAGGGATCAACTACGAGCAGTACTTC.